The 32 T cell receptor beta chains given below trace back to one sample, sequenced in a study of technical replicates of blood from several donors. The method was immunoSEQ multiplex PCR; TCRdb's version includes in-frame clones alone and lacks a portion of them. The sample consists of some 76,000 clones, nearly 99% of them appearing once. The sequenced sample consisted of T cells isolated from PBMCs. The receptors originated from a human donor in good health.

The DNA of the CDR3 is TGTGCCAGCAGCTTGACCGGGGTTGGGAACACTGAAGCTTTCTTT. Residues: CASSLTGVGNTEAFF. The chain employs TRBV7-9 and TRBJ1-1; D call uncertain. CDR1 is SEHNR, CDR2 FQNEAQ, per germline (reference sequence). The CDR3 has 15 amino acids. Between the trimmed V and J ends, which lost 3 bases and 1 base, there was a span of 12 bases.

The chain is built from TRBV5-6 and TRBJ2-1, with D tentatively TRBD2 (6 bases). The CDR3 is 17 residues long. CDR1 is SGHDT and CDR2 is YYEEEE in the germline V gene. V dropped 3 bases and J dropped 7 bases, with 23 bases sitting between them. The CDR3 is CASSSLNRESSWNEQFF. The CDR3 DNA sequence: TGTGCCAGCAGCTCCCTTAATCGGGAGAGCTCGTGGAATGAGCAGTTCTTC.

The chain links TRBV6-6 to TRBJ2-2; TRBD2 is a possible D gene (5 bases). Germline loops: CDR1 MNHNY, CDR2 SVGAGI (reference sequence). This CDR3 comprises 13 residues. V gave up 3 bases and J gave up 7 bases, with 9 bases separating them. The CDR3 loop reads CASSYTSGGELFF. The CDR3 DNA follows: TGTGCCAGCAGTTATACGAGCGGCGGGGAGCTGTTTTTT.

J is TRBJ1-2 and V is TRBV6-5, with 8 nucleotides matching TRBD1. Germline lookup yields CDR1 MNHEY and CDR2 SVGAGI. Unmatched junction bases numbered 4, after V lost 5 bases and J lost 8 bases. The CDR3 covers 12 residues. In DNA form, the CDR3 reads TGTGCCAGCAGTGGCGGACAGGGAGGCTACACCTTC. Translating it yields CASSGGQGGYTF.

V gene TRBV19 combines with J gene TRBJ2-1; 7 bases line up with TRBD2. The CDR3 is 14 residues long. V shed 1 base, J shed 6 bases, and the junction held 3 bases outside the gene matches. Germline CDR1 is LNHDA and CDR2 is SQIVND (reference sequence). CDR3 loop: CASSIGGRGNEQFF. The CDR3 region has the DNA TGTGCCAGTAGTATAGGGGGGAGGGGCAATGAGCAGTTCTTC.

V and J are TRBV21-1 and TRBJ2-2; no check of the table's D call, TRBD2, against the DNA was made. TRBV21-1 is a documented pseudogene. The CDR3 sequence is 15 residues long. This CDR3 is CAIRRTLPRPGELFF. The CDR3 region has the DNA TGTGCCATAAGAAGGACTCTACCCCGCCCCGGGGAGCTGTTTTTT.

The rearrangement links TRBV30 to TRBJ1-1; D not certain. Germline assignment: CDR1 GTSNPN and CDR2 SVGIG (reference sequence). The CDR3 is 14 residues long. V lost 0 bases and J 3 bases, leaving 11 bases between the germline ends. The CDR3 reads CAWSVAAGDTEAFF. The CDR3 bases are TGTGCCTGGAGTGTAGCGGCAGGAGACACTGAAGCTTTCTTT.

The rearrangement uses TRBV19 and TRBJ2-7; 9 bases agree with TRBD1. Trimming cost V 7 bases and J 3 bases; bases outside gene matches: 4. The CDR3 extends over 13 amino acids. Germline V gene data show CDR1 as LNHDA and CDR2 as SQIVND (reference sequence). CDR3 in DNA: TGTGCCAGTACTCCGGGACAGGGCTACGAGCAGTACTTC. This encodes CASTPGQGYEQYF.

The V gene is TRBV7-2, the J gene TRBJ2-7; 7 bases agree with TRBD2. The CDR3 has 18 amino acids. The germline V gene encodes CDR1 SGHTA and CDR2 FQGNSA. Trimming cost V 1 base and J 3 bases; bases outside gene matches: 15. This CDR3 is CASSLGPLWTRRIYEQYF. CDR3 DNA sequence: TGTGCCAGCAGCTTAGGGCCTTTATGGACTAGGAGAATCTACGAGCAGTACTTC.

V usage is TRBV7-6 and J usage is TRBJ1-2, with TRBD1 identical over 7 bases. The V gene's germline CDR1 is SGHVS and CDR2 FNYEAQ. V lost 5 bases to trimming and J lost 0 bases; unmatched junction nucleotides: 9. CDR3 length: 16 amino acids. The DNA of the CDR3 is TGTGCCAGCAGCCTCGAGGCCACAGGGGCTAACTATGGCTACACCTTC. Translated, it gives CASSLEATGANYGYTF.

This sequence joins TRBV27 and TRBJ2-7, with a possible D match to TRBD2 (5 bases). Germline V CDR1 and CDR2: MNHEY, SMNVEV (reference sequence). The germline V and J ends were trimmed by 6 bases and 3 bases, with 18 bases remaining between them. This CDR3 has 15 amino acids. CDR3 bases: TGTGCCAGCAGCGCATCACTACTAGGATACTACGAGCAGTACTTC. Translation gives CASSASLLGYYEQYF.

J is TRBJ1-4 and V is TRBV30, with D possibly TRBD1 on 6 matching bases. Deletions cut 0 bases from V and 7 bases from J, with 6 bases between. This CDR3 spans 12 amino acids. Germline CDR1 reads GTSNPN; CDR2 reads SVGIG (reference sequence). The CDR3 DNA follows: TGTGCCTGGAGTGTACAGGGTGAAAAACTGTTTTTT. This gives the protein CAWSVQGEKLFF.

The chain has TRBV4-1 and TRBJ2-1; D may be TRBD2 (5 bases). V gave up 3 bases and J gave up 8 bases, with 14 bases separating them. The V gene's germline CDR1 is MGHRA and CDR2 YSYEKL. CDR3 length: 14 amino acids. Here the CDR3 DNA reads TGCGCCAGCAGCCACCGGAACGGGAATTATGAGCAGTTCTTC. Translated, it gives CASSHRNGNYEQFF.

CDR3 region: CASSLRGGLLAGEYF. The CDR3 DNA reads TGTGCCAGCAGTCTCAGGGGGGGGCTACTAGCGGGGGAGTACTTC. This sequence joins TRBV27 and TRBJ2-7, with 11 bases fitting TRBD2. The V and J ends lost 5 bases and 11 bases, in that order; junction bases with no gene match: 14. The CDR3 runs 15 residues. Germline lookup yields CDR1 MNHEY and CDR2 SMNVEV (reference sequence).

The chain combines TRBV4-1 with TRBJ2-3; possibly TRBD2 for D (5 bases). V lost 3 bases, J lost 6 bases, and 10 bases lay in between. This CDR3 contains 13 residues. The germline gives CDR1 MGHRA, CDR2 YSYEKL. CDR3 sequence: CASSQRTADTQYF. DNA of the CDR3: TGCGCCAGCAGCCAGAGGACTGCGGATACGCAGTATTTT.

The rearrangement joins TRBV29-1 to TRBJ1-1; D is undetermined. Germline-derived CDR1 and CDR2 are SQVTM and ANQGSEA. Trimming pared 4 bases from V and 0 bases from J, leaving 12 bases between. CDR3 length equals 14 residues. The CDR3 sequence: CSVGGRWMNTEAFF. The CDR3 DNA reads TGCAGCGTTGGTGGGCGATGGATGAACACTGAAGCTTTCTTT.

The chain uses TRBV11-2 and TRBJ2-7, with 13 positions matching TRBD2. Germline CDR1 reads SGHAT; CDR2 reads FQNNGV. CDR3 length: 19 residues. V trimming: 2 bases; J trimming: 5 bases; junction bases outside the gene matches: 15. CDR3 nucleotide sequence: TGTGCCAGCAGCTTATTCACCACTAGCGGGAGGGGAGGTATGCACGAGCAGTACTTC. Residues: CASSLFTTSGRGGMHEQYF.

The chain is built from TRBV6-5 and TRBJ1-1; 7 nucleotides agree with TRBD1. The J segment lost 1 base and the V segment lost 5 bases, leaving 1 base of the junction unmatched. Germline CDR1 reads MNHEY; CDR2 reads SVGAGI. This CDR3 spans 13 amino acids. CDR3 nucleotides: TGTGCCAGCAGTCGACAGGGGAACACTGAAGCTTTCTTT. Its translation: CASSRQGNTEAFF.

A remark on this clone: Given the absence of the conserved phenylalanine or tryptophan at the CDR3 end, a read error is likely. No DNA is shown, since the ends of the CDR3 on it are uncertain; the CDR3 is the one TCRdb lists. V is TRBV20-1 and J is TRBJ2-7; TRBD2 is taken as the D call from the table, unchecked against the DNA. Both ends counted, the CDR3 spans 9 residues. The germline V gene has CDR1 DFQATT and CDR2 SNEGSKA (reference sequence). CDR3 amino acids: CRAPGLAGL.

This CDR3 is CASSSLAGLRYEQYF. In nucleotides, the CDR3 is TGTGCCAGCAGTTCACTAGCGGGATTGCGCTACGAGCAGTACTTC. J is TRBJ2-7 and V is TRBV6-5; 10 positions agree with TRBD2. CDR3 length equals 15 residues. Germline CDR1 reads MNHEY; CDR2 reads SVGAGI. V shed 4 bases, J shed 3 bases, and the junction held 6 bases outside the gene matches.

The rearrangement joins TRBV5-1 to TRBJ2-3, with D possibly being TRBD2 (7 bases). This CDR3 is built from 15 residues. The V and J ends lost 4 bases and 2 bases respectively, with 14 bases between them. The germline V gene encodes CDR1 SGHRS and CDR2 YFSETQ. The CDR3 DNA reads TGCGCCAGCAGCCCCCGGGGGGCTCACACAGATACGCAGTATTTT. Translation gives CASSPRGAHTDTQYF.

This chain links TRBV2 with TRBJ1-2; TRBD1 agrees at 7 bases. Germline CDR1 and CDR2: SNHLY and FYNNEI. The trim removed 7 bases at V and 2 bases at J, leaving 10 bases unmatched. The CDR3 is made up of 15 amino acids. DNA of the CDR3: TGTGCCAGCACTGAGATGGACAGGAGAAACTATGGCTACACCTTC. Encoded protein: CASTEMDRRNYGYTF.

The V call is TRBV11-2, the J call TRBJ2-5; TRBD1 matches at 10 bases. Trimming at V came to 5 bases and at J to 10 bases, leaving 16 bases not matched to a gene. Germline V gene data show CDR1 as SGHAT and CDR2 as FQNNGV. This CDR3 region has 16 residues. The CDR3 is CASSKNRDRGRLNQYF. The CDR3 region has the DNA TGTGCCAGCAGCAAAAACCGGGACAGGGGACGTTTGAACCAGTACTTC.

V is TRBV9 and J is TRBJ1-2; TRBD1 matches 7 bases. From germline, CDR1 is SGDLS and CDR2 YYNGEE. J was trimmed by 4 bases and V by 0 bases; bases with no gene match: 6. The CDR3 length is 15 residues. The CDR3 nucleotides read TGTGCCAGCAGCGTAGGACAGGGCGTCGGCTATGGCTACACCTTC. Translated: CASSVGQGVGYGYTF. The entire variable domain, with the rest obtained from reference TRBV9 and TRBJ1-2, is as follows: DSGVTQTPKHLITATGQRVTLRCSPRSGDLSVYWYQQSLDQGLQFLIQYYNGEERAKGNILERFSAQQFPDLHSELNLSSLELGDSALYFCASSVGQGVGYGYTFGSGTRLTVV.

V is TRBV11-2 and J is TRBJ2-2; a weak D match, TRBD1 (5 bases). CDR1 and CDR2 from the germline V gene are SGHAT and FQNNGV. V gave up 2 bases and J gave up 5 bases, with 9 bases separating them. This CDR3 comprises 14 residues. The CDR3 region is CASSLPRVTGELFF. The CDR3 nucleotides are TGTGCCAGCAGCTTACCCAGGGTTACCGGGGAGCTGTTTTTT. The whole variable domain, filled in from reference TRBV11-2 and TRBJ2-2, reads EAGVAQSPRYKIIEKRQSVAFWCNPISGHATLYWYQQILGQGPKLLIQFQNNGVVDDSQLPKDRFSAERLKGVDSTLKIQPAKLEDSAVYLCASSLPRVTGELFFGEGSRLTVL.

The rearrangement joins TRBV9 to TRBJ2-1; 10 bases match TRBD2. This CDR3 is built from 15 residues. Germline V gene lookup returns CDR1 SGDLS and CDR2 YYNGEE. The J segment lost 4 bases and the V segment lost 5 bases, leaving 6 bases of the junction unmatched. The CDR3 nucleotides are TGTGCCAGCAGTCCTGGGACTAGCGAGTACAATGAGCAGTTCTTC. Its translation: CASSPGTSEYNEQFF.

The V and J genes are TRBV5-1 and TRBJ1-6; tentative D call: TRBD1 (5 bases). CDR3 length: 14 amino acids. The V and J ends lost 3 bases and 11 bases respectively, with 15 bases between them. CDR1 is SGHRS, CDR2 YFSETQ, per germline. The CDR3 region has the DNA TGCGCCAGCAGCTACCGGACAACGGGGGCACCCCTCCACTTT. Translation gives CASSYRTTGAPLHF.

V gene TRBV9 combines with J gene TRBJ2-3, with TRBD1 as a possible D gene (6 bases). The CDR3 consists of 14 residues. With 4 bases removed from V and 6 bases from J, the gap between germline ends came to 15 bases. Germline CDR1 SGDLS, CDR2 YYNGEE. CDR3 bases: TGTGCCAGCAGCAGATCTCAGGGGCCTGATACGCAGTATTTT. Its translation is CASSRSQGPDTQYF. The whole variable domain, filled in from reference TRBV9 and TRBJ2-3, reads DSGVTQTPKHLITATGQRVTLRCSPRSGDLSVYWYQQSLDQGLQFLIQYYNGEERAKGNILERFSAQQFPDLHSELNLSSLELGDSALYFCASSRSQGPDTQYFGPGTRLTVL.

The rearrangement uses TRBV27 and TRBJ1-2; no reliable D call. Between the trimmed V and J ends, which lost 0 bases and 4 bases, there was a span of 6 bases. The CDR3 is 13 residues long. Per germline, CDR1 MNHEY and CDR2 SMNVEV (reference sequence). The CDR3 coding sequence is TGTGCCAGCAGTTTATCCGCGGTCTATGGCTACACCTTC. It yields the protein CASSLSAVYGYTF.

The rearrangement links TRBV30 to TRBJ1-2; D is perhaps TRBD1 (6 bases). The germline V and J ends were trimmed by 0 bases and 4 bases, with 9 bases remaining between them. The CDR3 contains 13 residues. CDR1 GTSNPN and CDR2 SVGIG come from the germline V gene (reference sequence). The CDR3 DNA reads TGTGCCTGGAGTGTACAGGGACCCTATGGCTACACCTTC. It specifies CAWSVQGPYGYTF.

The chain employs TRBV5-1 and TRBJ1-1, with 7 bases fitting TRBD1. V lost 4 bases, J lost 0 bases, and 0 bases stayed unmatched. Germline lookup yields CDR1 SGHRS and CDR2 YFSETQ. CDR3 length: 13 residues. The CDR3 is CASSGQVNTEAFF. CDR3 in DNA: TGCGCCAGCAGCGGACAGGTGAACACTGAAGCTTTCTTT.

The rearrangement uses TRBV19 and TRBJ2-7, with TRBD1 matching 10 bases. CDR1 LNHDA and CDR2 SQIVND come from the germline V gene (reference sequence). Trimming cost V 1 base and J 1 base; bases outside gene matches: 1. The CDR3 has 15 amino acids. Here the CDR3 DNA reads TGTGCCAGTAGTATAGGGACAGGGGGGTCCTACGAGCAGTACTTC. It encodes CASSIGTGGSYEQYF.